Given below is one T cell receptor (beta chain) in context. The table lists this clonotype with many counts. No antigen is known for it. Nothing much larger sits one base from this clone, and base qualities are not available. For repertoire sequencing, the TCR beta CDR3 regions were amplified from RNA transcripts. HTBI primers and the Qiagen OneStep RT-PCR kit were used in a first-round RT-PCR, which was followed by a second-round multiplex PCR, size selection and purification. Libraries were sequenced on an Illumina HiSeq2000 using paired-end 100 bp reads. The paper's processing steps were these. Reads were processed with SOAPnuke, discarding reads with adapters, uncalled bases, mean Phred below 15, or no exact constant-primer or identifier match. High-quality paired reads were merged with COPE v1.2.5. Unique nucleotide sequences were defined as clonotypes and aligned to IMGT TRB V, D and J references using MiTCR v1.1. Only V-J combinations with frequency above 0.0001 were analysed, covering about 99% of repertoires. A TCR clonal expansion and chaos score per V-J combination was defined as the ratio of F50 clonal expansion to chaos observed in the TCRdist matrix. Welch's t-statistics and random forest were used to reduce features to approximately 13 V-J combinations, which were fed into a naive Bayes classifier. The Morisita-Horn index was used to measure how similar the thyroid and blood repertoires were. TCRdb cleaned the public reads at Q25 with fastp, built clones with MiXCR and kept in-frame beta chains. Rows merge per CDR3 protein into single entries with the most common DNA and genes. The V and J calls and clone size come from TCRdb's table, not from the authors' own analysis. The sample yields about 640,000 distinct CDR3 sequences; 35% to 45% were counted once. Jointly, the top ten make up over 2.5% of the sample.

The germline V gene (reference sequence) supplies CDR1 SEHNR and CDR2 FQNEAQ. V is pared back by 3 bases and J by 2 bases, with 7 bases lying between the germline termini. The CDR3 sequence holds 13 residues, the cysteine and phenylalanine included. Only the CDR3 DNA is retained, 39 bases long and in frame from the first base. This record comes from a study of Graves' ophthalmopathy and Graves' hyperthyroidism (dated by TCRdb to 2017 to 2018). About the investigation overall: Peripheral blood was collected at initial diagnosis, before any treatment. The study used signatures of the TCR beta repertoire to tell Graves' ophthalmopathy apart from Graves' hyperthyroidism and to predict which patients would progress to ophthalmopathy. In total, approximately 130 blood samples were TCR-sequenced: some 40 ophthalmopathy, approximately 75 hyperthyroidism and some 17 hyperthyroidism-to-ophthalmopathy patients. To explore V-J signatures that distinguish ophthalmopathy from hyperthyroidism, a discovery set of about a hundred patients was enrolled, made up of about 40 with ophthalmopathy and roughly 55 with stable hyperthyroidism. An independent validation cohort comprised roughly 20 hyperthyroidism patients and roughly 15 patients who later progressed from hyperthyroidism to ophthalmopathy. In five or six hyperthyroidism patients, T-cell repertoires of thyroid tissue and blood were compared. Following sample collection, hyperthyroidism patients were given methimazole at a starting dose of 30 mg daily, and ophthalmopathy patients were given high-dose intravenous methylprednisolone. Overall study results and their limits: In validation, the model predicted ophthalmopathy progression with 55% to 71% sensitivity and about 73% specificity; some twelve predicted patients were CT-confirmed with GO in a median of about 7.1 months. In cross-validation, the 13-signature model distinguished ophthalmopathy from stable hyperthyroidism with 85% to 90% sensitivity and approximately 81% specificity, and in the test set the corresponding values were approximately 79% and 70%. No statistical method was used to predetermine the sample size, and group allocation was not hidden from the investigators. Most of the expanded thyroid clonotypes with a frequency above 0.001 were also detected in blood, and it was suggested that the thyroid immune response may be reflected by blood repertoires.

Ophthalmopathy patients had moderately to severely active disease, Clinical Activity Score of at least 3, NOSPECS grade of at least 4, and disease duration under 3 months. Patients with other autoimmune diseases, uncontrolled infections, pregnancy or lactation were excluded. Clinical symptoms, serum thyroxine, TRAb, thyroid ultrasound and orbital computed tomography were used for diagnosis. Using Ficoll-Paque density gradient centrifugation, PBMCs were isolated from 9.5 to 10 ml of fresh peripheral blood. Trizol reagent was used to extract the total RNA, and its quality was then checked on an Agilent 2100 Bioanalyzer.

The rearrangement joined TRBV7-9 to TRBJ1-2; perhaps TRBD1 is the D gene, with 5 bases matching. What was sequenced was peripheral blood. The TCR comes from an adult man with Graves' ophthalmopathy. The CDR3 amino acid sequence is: CASSFPGNYGYTF. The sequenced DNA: TGTGCCAGCAGCTTTCCAGGGAACTATGGCTACACCTTC.